This entry lists 32 T cell receptor beta chains sequenced from one sample in a study of cytomegalovirus exposure and HLA in healthy donors. The PCR had 60 Vbeta and 13 Jbeta primers. Here immunoSEQ multiplex PCR was the method, and the copy in TCRdb shows in-frame clones only, minus some. The sample shows 90,000 to 130,000 clones, about 74% of them seen only once. Sequenced material: PBMCs. The receptors here all came from a man aged 25 to 40 in good health and CMV-seropositive.

The chain recombines TRBV7-3 with TRBJ2-3, with D perhaps matching TRBD2 (7 bases). The V gene lost 4 bases and the J gene lost 6 bases, with 17 bases spanning the gap. The germline V gene encodes CDR1 SGHTA and CDR2 FQGTGA. The CDR3 loop spans 15 amino acids. The CDR3 here is CASSSTRGPLDTQYF. DNA for the CDR3: TGTGCCAGCAGCTCAACGCGGGGGCCCTTGGATACGCAGTATTTT.

The J gene is TRBJ1-5, the V gene TRBV7-2, with 7 bases aligning to TRBD1. The CDR3 has 15 amino acids. Per germline, CDR1 SGHTA and CDR2 FQGNSA. V was pared by 6 bases and J by 6 bases, with 11 bases of the junction left unmatched. In DNA form, the CDR3 reads TGTGCCAGCAGTTTAAGAACAGGGGCCGGTCAGCCCCAGCATTTT. Protein product: CASSLRTGAGQPQHF. Together with reference TRBV7-2 and TRBJ1-5, the CDR3 gives the full variable domain: GAGVSQSPSNKVTEKGKDVELRCDPISGHTALYWYRQSLGQGLEFLIYFQGNSAPDKSGLPSDRFSAERTGGSVSTLTIQRTQQEDSAVYLCASSLRTGAGQPQHFGDGTRLSIL.

This chain joins TRBV2 and TRBJ2-2; D is perhaps TRBD1 (5 bases). The germline V gene has CDR1 SNHLY and CDR2 FYNNEI. CDR3 size: 14 residues. Trimming took off 6 bases at V and 2 bases at J, with 10 bases between the two ends. The CDR3 spells CASRARGNTGELFF. DNA for the CDR3: TGTGCCAGCAGGGCTAGGGGAAACACCGGGGAGCTGTTTTTT. Together with reference TRBV2 and TRBJ2-2, the CDR3 gives the full variable domain: EPEVTQTPSHQVTQMGQEVILRCVPISNHLYFYWYRQILGQKVEFLVSFYNNEISEKSEIFDDQFSVERPDGSNFTLKIRSTKLEDSAMYFCASRARGNTGELFFGEGSRLTVL.

This sequence joins TRBV9 and TRBJ1-2, with D maybe TRBD1 (6 bases). This CDR3 spans 15 amino acids. From germline, CDR1 is SGDLS and CDR2 YYNGEE. V lost 0 bases and J 5 bases, leaving 14 bases between the germline ends. The DNA of the CDR3 is TGTGCCAGCAGCGTAGCCGGGACAAAATCTTATGGCTACACCTTC. Its protein product is CASSVAGTKSYGYTF.

The chain employs TRBV28 and TRBJ1-2, with D perhaps matching TRBD1 (6 bases). CDR3 length equals 13 residues. Trimming pared 6 bases from V and 7 bases from J, leaving 15 bases between. Germline CDR1 reads MDHEN; CDR2 reads SYDVKM. The CDR3 nucleotides read TGTGCCAGCAGCGATTTAAGGGGGTCTGGCTACACCTTC. Residues: CASSDLRGSGYTF.

The chain couples TRBV7-2 to TRBJ2-1; TRBD2 aligns across 10 bases. The CDR3 has 16 amino acids. The germline CDR1 and CDR2 sequences are SGHTA and FQGNSA. V was clipped by 6 bases and J by 7 bases; unmatched bases: 12. The CDR3 loop reads CASRLSSGGRINEQFF. The CDR3 region has the DNA TGTGCCAGCAGGCTTAGTAGCGGGGGGAGAATTAATGAGCAGTTCTTC.

This clone appeared a few times. This chain joins TRBV29-1 and TRBJ2-1, with D unresolved. V lost 4 bases and J 1 base, leaving 5 bases between the germline ends. The V gene's germline CDR1 is SQVTM and CDR2 ANQGSEA. The CDR3 sequence is 12 residues long. The CDR3 here is CSVGRSYNEQFF. The CDR3 nucleotides read TGCAGCGTTGGCCGGTCCTACAATGAGCAGTTCTTC.

The CDR3 protein is CSVDSLGDTQYF. The CDR3 bases are TGCAGCGTTGATTCTCTCGGGGATACGCAGTATTTT. The rearrangement links TRBV29-1 to TRBJ2-3, with D hard to call. The V gene's germline CDR1 is SQVTM and CDR2 ANQGSEA. Trimming pared 3 bases from V and 6 bases from J, leaving 10 bases between. The length of the CDR3 is 12 residues.

The genes are TRBV5-1 and TRBJ1-2, with D unresolved. With 4 bases removed from V and 8 bases from J, the gap between germline ends came to 18 bases. The CDR3 sequence is 14 residues long. Germline CDR1 SGHRS, CDR2 YFSETQ. For the CDR3, the DNA is TGCGCCAGCAGCACCGCCGGGTCGGAGGAAGGCTACACCTTC. This sequence encodes CASSTAGSEEGYTF.

The rearrangement uses TRBV5-4 and TRBJ1-1, with a tentative D call TRBD1 (5 bases). V was clipped by 3 bases and J by 5 bases, with 14 bases between them. The germline CDR1 and CDR2 sequences are SGHNT and YYREEE (reference sequence). The CDR3 is 14 amino acids. This CDR3 is CASSWKAGETEAFF. The CDR3 DNA reads TGTGCCAGCAGCTGGAAGGCGGGGGAGACTGAAGCTTTCTTT.

A few counts support this clone. The genes are TRBV18 and TRBJ2-7; D perhaps matches TRBD2 (6 bases). The germline V gene encodes CDR1 KGHSH and CDR2 LQKENI. This CDR3 region has 16 residues. Trimming left V 2 bases short and J 6 bases short, with 20 bases between. CDR3: CASSPTLPGGSVEQYF. The DNA for the CDR3 is TGTGCCAGCTCACCAACCTTACCCGGGGGTAGCGTCGAGCAGTACTTC. Variable domain in full (rest from reference TRBV18 and TRBJ2-7): NAGVMQNPRHLVRRRGQEARLRCSPMKGHSHVYWYRQLPEEGLKFMVYLQKENIIDESGMPKERFSAEFPKEGPSILRIQQVVRGDSAAYFCASSPTLPGGSVEQYFGPGTRLTVT.

V is TRBV29-1 and J is TRBJ2-1; D is unresolved. The germline V gene has CDR1 SQVTM and CDR2 ANQGSEA. V lost 0 bases to trimming and J lost 5 bases, with 14 bases between them. The CDR3 has 15 residues. Here the CDR3 DNA reads TGCAGCGTTGAAGATCACGGTTCTTTCGACAATGAGCAGTTCTTC. This translates into CSVEDHGSFDNEQFF.

The V gene is TRBV29-1, the J gene TRBJ2-6, with a possible D match to TRBD2 (5 bases). The germline V gene encodes CDR1 SQVTM and CDR2 ANQGSEA. The CDR3 length is 14 residues. Between the trimmed V and J ends, which lost 7 bases and 2 bases, there was a span of 12 bases. CDR3 sequence: CSADPGTGANVLTF. The CDR3 DNA sequence: TGCAGCGCTGACCCGGGGACTGGGGCCAACGTCCTGACTTTC.

The chain has TRBV5-1 and TRBJ2-7; tentatively, D is TRBD1 (6 bases). V gave up 0 bases and J gave up 4 bases, with 14 bases separating them. CDR3 length equals 15 residues. Germline V CDR1 and CDR2: SGHRS, YFSETQ. CDR3 in DNA: TGCGCCAGCAGCTTGGCCCCAGGGGAGAGTTACGAGCAGTACTTC. Protein: CASSLAPGESYEQYF.

The CDR3 protein is CASSNDREGEQYF. DNA for the CDR3: TGTGCCAGCAGCAATGACAGGGAAGGCGAGCAGTACTTC. This chain connects TRBV7-7 to TRBJ2-7; 7 bases fit TRBD1. The length of the CDR3 is 13 residues. Trimming cost V 5 bases and J 6 bases; bases outside gene matches: 7. CDR1 SSHAT and CDR2 FNYEAQ come from the germline V gene (reference sequence).

V usage is TRBV19 and J usage is TRBJ1-1; D is ambiguous. The CDR3 is 13 amino acids. CDR1 and CDR2 (germline): LNHDA, SQIVND (reference sequence). The germline V and J ends were trimmed by 5 bases and 0 bases, with 7 bases remaining between them. CDR3 coding DNA: TGTGCCAGTAGTTCTACGGTGAACACTGAAGCTTTCTTT. This translates into CASSSTVNTEAFF.

V gene TRBV11-2 combines with J gene TRBJ2-4, with TRBD2 matching over 12 bases. The CDR3 is 18 amino acids. CDR1 is SGHAT and CDR2 is FQNNGV in the germline V gene. V lost 1 base to trimming and J lost 0 bases; unmatched junction nucleotides: 4. CDR3 region: CASSLGLAGGVAKNIQYF. CDR3 sequence (DNA): TGTGCCAGCAGCTTAGGGCTAGCGGGGGGGGTAGCCAAAAACATTCAGTACTTC.

J is TRBJ1-1 and V is TRBV5-1; the D is unclear. Germline loops: CDR1 SGHRS, CDR2 YFSETQ. V was cut by 0 bases and J by 8 bases, with 8 bases left in between. The CDR3 covers 12 residues. The CDR3 nucleotides read TGCGCCAGCAGCTTGGACTTCGGGGAAGCTTTCTTT. It specifies CASSLDFGEAFF.

The chain uses TRBV7-6 and TRBJ2-1; the D gene is possibly TRBD2 (5 bases). V lost 5 bases and J 3 bases, leaving 14 bases between the germline ends. Germline-derived CDR1 and CDR2 are SGHVS and FNYEAQ. The CDR3 is 15 residues long. The CDR3 nucleotides are TGTGCCAGCAGCCAGAACACGGACTTCTACAATGAGCAGTTCTTC. Translated: CASSQNTDFYNEQFF.

The J gene is TRBJ2-4, the V gene TRBV28, with 10 bases matching TRBD1. The CDR3 is made up of 15 amino acids. Germline V gene data show CDR1 as MDHEN and CDR2 as SYDVKM. The J segment lost 2 bases and the V segment lost 5 bases, leaving 3 bases of the junction unmatched. CDR3 nucleotides: TGTGCCAGCAGTCCGGGACAGGGGCCCAAAAACATTCAGTACTTC. This encodes CASSPGQGPKNIQYF.

The rearrangement uses TRBV5-1 and TRBJ1-4, with D maybe TRBD1 (5 bases). V lost 0 bases to trimming and J lost 6 bases, with 12 bases between them. Looked up from germline, CDR1 is SGHRS and CDR2 is YFSETQ. The CDR3 covers 15 residues. Written as DNA, the CDR3 is TGCGCCAGCAGCTTGGGGCAGGGAGGCGATGAAAAACTGTTTTTT. Translating it yields CASSLGQGGDEKLFF.

This clone was detected a few times. The chain employs TRBV6-5 and TRBJ2-7; D is perhaps TRBD2 (7 bases). V was shortened by 8 bases and J by 7 bases, with 21 bases between the two germline ends. Germline assignment: CDR1 MNHEY and CDR2 SVGAGI. The CDR3 extends over 14 amino acids. The CDR3 is CASYSLWGGEEQYF. The CDR3 region has the DNA TGTGCCAGCTACTCCCTATGGGGGGGCGAGGAGCAGTACTTC.

V usage is TRBV4-2 and J usage is TRBJ2-3, with 9 nucleotides matching TRBD2. This CDR3 comprises 16 residues. V was pared by 0 bases and J by 1 base, with 2 bases of the junction left unmatched. Germline CDR1 reads LGHNA; CDR2 reads YNFKEQ. CDR3 protein: CASSQDLAGGTDTQYF. CDR3 coding DNA: TGTGCCAGCAGCCAAGATTTAGCGGGGGGCACAGATACGCAGTATTTT.

The chain couples TRBV15 to TRBJ2-3, with D maybe TRBD2 (5 bases). In germline, CDR1 is LNHNV, CDR2 YYDKDF (reference sequence). Trimming pared 6 bases from V and 2 bases from J, leaving 9 bases between. The CDR3 runs 13 residues. CDR3 nucleotides: TGTGCCACCAGTCGGGGAACCACAGATACGCAGTATTTT. The encoded protein is CATSRGTTDTQYF. Together with reference TRBV15 and TRBJ2-3, the CDR3 gives the full variable domain: DAMVIQNPRYQVTQFGKPVTLSCSQTLNHNVMYWYQQKSSQAPKLLFHYYDKDFNNEADTPDNFQSRRPNTSFCFLDIRSPGLGDTAMYLCATSRGTTDTQYFGPGTRLTVL.

The chain links TRBV6-6 to TRBJ1-1; TRBD1 matches 7 bases. Germline lookup yields CDR1 MNHNY and CDR2 SVGAGI (reference sequence). Unmatched junction bases numbered 11, after V lost 2 bases and J lost 8 bases. The CDR3 has 15 amino acids. CDR3 residues: CASSYPKEGQSEAFF. CDR3 sequence (DNA): TGTGCCAGCAGTTACCCTAAGGAGGGACAGTCAGAAGCTTTCTTT.

This rearrangement joins TRBV28 to TRBJ1-5; D remains unclear. This CDR3 spans 13 amino acids. Per germline, CDR1 MDHEN and CDR2 SYDVKM. V lost 5 bases, J lost 4 bases, and 9 bases lay in between. The CDR3 DNA reads TGTGCCAGCAGTCGCGATCTTAATCAGCCCCAGCATTTT. Amino acid sequence: CASSRDLNQPQHF.

The chain links TRBV28 to TRBJ1-2, with 7 bases matching TRBD1. The CDR3 spans 16 residues. Germline V gene data show CDR1 as MDHEN and CDR2 as SYDVKM. Unmatched junction bases numbered 11, after V lost 3 bases and J lost 4 bases. CDR3 DNA: TGTGCCAGCAGTTTTCAGGACAGGAAGTTAGTCTATGGCTACACCTTC. Protein product: CASSFQDRKLVYGYTF.

This clone was detected a few times. The chain uses TRBV6-4 and TRBJ1-6; 8 nucleotides align to TRBD1. The V segment lost 6 bases and the J segment 5 bases; nucleotides outside the gene matches: 6. CDR1 is MRHNA and CDR2 is SNTAGT in the germline V gene. This CDR3 is 15 amino acids long. CDR3 sequence: CASRRAGGNNSPLHF. The CDR3 DNA sequence: TGTGCCAGCAGGAGGGCAGGGGGCAATAATTCACCCCTCCACTTT.

The chain couples TRBV5-4 to TRBJ1-6; 7 nucleotides align to TRBD1. Germline CDR1 and CDR2: SGHNT and YYREEE (reference sequence). Trimming cost V 3 bases and J 4 bases; bases outside gene matches: 7. The CDR3 spans 16 residues. CDR3 sequence: CASSSTGTVYNSPLHF. The CDR3 nucleotides are TGTGCCAGCAGCTCAACTGGGACAGTGTATAATTCACCCCTCCACTTT.

The chain carries TRBV25-1 and TRBJ2-7; 8 bases match TRBD1. The CDR3 extends over 15 amino acids. Germline CDR1 and CDR2: MGHDK and SYGVNS. The J segment lost 2 bases and the V segment lost 5 bases, leaving 8 bases of the junction unmatched. The CDR3 sequence is CASSQVEDRAYEQYF. The CDR3 DNA follows: TGTGCCAGCAGTCAAGTGGAGGACAGGGCCTACGAGCAGTACTTC.

The genes are TRBV28 and TRBJ1-4; a possible D gene is TRBD1 (6 bases). Trimming shortened V by 8 bases and J by 5 bases, and 9 bases separated the two germline ends. The germline gives CDR1 MDHEN, CDR2 SYDVKM. This CDR3 has 12 residues. The CDR3: CASEQGNEKLFF. CDR3 nucleotide sequence: TGTGCCAGCGAACAGGGCAATGAAAAACTGTTTTTT.

This clone was observed a few times. The chain carries TRBV28 and TRBJ2-1, with TRBD1 matching 7 bases. The CDR3 is 11 amino acids. The V and J ends lost 6 bases and 8 bases, in that order; junction bases with no gene match: 1. CDR1 is MDHEN, CDR2 SYDVKM, per germline. Written as DNA, the CDR3 is TGTGCCAGCAGACAGGGGTATGAGCAGTTCTTC. This encodes CASRQGYEQFF.